Shown below are 29 T cell receptor beta chains from a single sample sequenced in a study of beta chain features in type 1 diabetes. The entirety of the isolated RNA underwent reverse transcription, so expressed TCRB transcripts were sequenced. Sequenced by immunoSEQ multiplex PCR; TCRdb stores in-frame clones only, minus some. Among hundreds of thousands of clones listed, roughly an eighth were seen once. Study-wide findings and caveats: There was a moderate but significant shortening of TCRB CDR3s in all four CD4+ subsets of Type 1 diabetes patients.

These receptors' antigens are unknown. The sample comprised naive CD4+ T cells from blood. The origin of the receptors is a man aged 18 to 30 with type 1 diabetes.

The V call is TRBV7-9, the J call TRBJ1-4; 8 nucleotides line up with TRBD1. Germline CDR1 reads SEHNR; CDR2 reads FQNEAQ (reference sequence). This CDR3 is 16 amino acids long. After removal of 2 bases from V and 8 bases from J, the junction contained 10 bases not matched to a gene. For the CDR3, the DNA is TGTGCCAGCAGCTTACCTCAGGGGGCGGGAGAGGAAAAACTGTTTTTT. It encodes CASSLPQGAGEEKLFF.

This clone was counted only a few times. This rearrangement joins TRBV7-6 to TRBJ2-5, with 11 nucleotides matching TRBD2. Losses at the gene ends were 3 bases for V and 4 bases for J; bases not matched to a gene: 7. CDR1 is SGHVS and CDR2 is FNYEAQ in the germline V gene. This CDR3 contains 16 residues. The CDR3 here is CASSFGTSGTLETQYF. In DNA, the CDR3 is TGTGCCAGCAGCTTCGGGACTAGCGGAACACTAGAGACCCAGTACTTC.

This clone was recorded a few times. Other DNA sequences within the sample encode an identical CDR3. The rearrangement uses TRBV5-4 and TRBJ2-3; 7 bases map to TRBD1. Unmatched junction bases numbered 1, after V lost 0 bases and J lost 0 bases. In germline, CDR1 is SGHNT, CDR2 YYREEE (reference sequence). There are 15 residues in the CDR3. The CDR3 reads CASSLDRGSTDTQYF. The CDR3 coding sequence is TGTGCCAGCAGCTTGGACAGGGGTAGCACAGATACGCAGTATTTT. The variable domain in full, completed from reference TRBV5-4 and TRBJ2-3, reads ETGVTQSPTHLIKTRGQQVTLRCSSQSGHNTVSWYQQALGQGPQFIFQYYREEENGRGNFPPRFSGLQFPNYSSELNVNALELDDSALYLCASSLDRGSTDTQYFGPGTRLTVL.

The V and J genes are TRBV29-1 and TRBJ1-1; TRBD1 might be the D (5 bases). This CDR3 is built from 15 residues. The V and J ends lost 4 bases and 1 base respectively, with 16 bases between them. Per the germline V gene, CDR1 is SQVTM and CDR2 is ANQGSEA. In DNA form, the CDR3 reads TGCAGCGTTGTGGAAATTGGGGGTTGGAACACTGAAGCTTTCTTT. This translates into CSVVEIGGWNTEAFF.

This clone was seen a handful of times. The CDR3, as DNA: TGTGCCAGTCGGGACAGCACCTACGAGCAGTACTTC. Its translation: CASRDSTYEQYF. The chain employs TRBV6-5 and TRBJ2-7, with 7 bases identical to TRBD1. In germline, CDR1 is MNHEY, CDR2 SVGAGI. There are 12 residues in the CDR3. Trimming took 9 bases from V and 2 from J; bases not matched to a gene: 4.

The rearrangement links TRBV7-9 to TRBJ2-7; D unresolved. CDR1 is SEHNR and CDR2 is FQNEAQ in the germline V gene (reference sequence). Trimming stripped 2 bases from V and 4 bases from J, with 9 bases between. This CDR3 is built from 13 residues. This CDR3 is CASSLSLEYEQYF. The CDR3 DNA follows: TGTGCCAGCAGCTTAAGCTTGGAGTACGAGCAGTACTTC.

The rearrangement joins TRBV4-1 to TRBJ1-4, with TRBD1 matching over 7 bases. The J segment lost 5 bases and the V segment lost 3 bases, leaving 6 bases of the junction unmatched. This CDR3 spans 15 amino acids. Looked up from germline, CDR1 is MGHRA and CDR2 is YSYEKL. The CDR3 nucleotides are TGCGCCAGCAGCCATCTCGGGACAGAGAATGAAAAACTGTTTTTT. The encoded protein is CASSHLGTENEKLFF.

The chain couples TRBV18 to TRBJ2-7; D may be TRBD1 or TRBD2 (5 bases each). This CDR3 has 14 residues. Deletions cut 4 bases from V and 0 bases from J, with 10 bases between. Germline CDR1 is KGHSH and CDR2 is LQKENI. For the CDR3, the DNA is TGTGCCAGCTCACGGGGGATGAACTCCTACGAGCAGTACTTC. It specifies CASSRGMNSYEQYF.

This chain connects TRBV7-9 to TRBJ1-1; D gene unclear. Per the germline V gene, CDR1 is SEHNR and CDR2 is FQNEAQ (reference sequence). There are 13 residues in the CDR3. V was trimmed by 5 bases and J by 3 bases, leaving 10 bases between them. The CDR3 here is CASSRAEDTEAFF. As DNA, the CDR3 is TGTGCCAGCAGCCGGGCAGAGGACACTGAAGCTTTCTTT.

This chain joins TRBV7-2 and TRBJ1-2; 11 nucleotides align to TRBD1. The V and J ends lost 1 base and 8 bases, in that order; junction bases with no gene match: 6. The V gene's germline CDR1 is SGHTA and CDR2 FQGNSA. CDR3 length equals 15 residues. CDR3 loop: CASSLDRGQGVGYTF. CDR3 nucleotides: TGTGCCAGCAGCTTAGATAGGGGACAGGGGGTCGGCTACACCTTC.

This clone was detected a few times. The J gene is TRBJ2-3, the V gene TRBV5-6, with D perhaps matching TRBD1 (5 bases). This CDR3 spans 14 amino acids. Trimming removed 0 bases from V and 5 bases from J, with 10 bases in between. CDR1 and CDR2 from the germline V gene are SGHDT and YYEEEE. The DNA of the CDR3 is TGTGCCAGCAGCTTGGGGGGCACCGGAGATACGCAGTATTTT. It is translated as CASSLGGTGDTQYF.

The chain employs TRBV30 and TRBJ2-2, with D hard to call. The V end was cut by 0 bases, the J end by 4 bases, with 6 bases between. CDR1 is GTSNPN, CDR2 SVGIG, per germline (reference sequence). The CDR3 has 13 amino acids. The CDR3 loop reads CAWSVRVTGELFF. In DNA, the CDR3 is TGTGCCTGGAGTGTACGGGTCACCGGGGAGCTGTTTTTT.

This chain uses TRBV5-1 with TRBJ2-5; D is unclear. The CDR3 covers 12 residues. CDR1 is SGHRS and CDR2 is YFSETQ in the germline V gene. The V gene lost 1 base and the J gene lost 3 bases, with 4 bases spanning the gap. The CDR3 spells CASSLMEETQYF. The CDR3 region has the DNA TGCGCCAGCAGCTTGATGGAAGAGACCCAGTACTTC.

This clone was detected only a few times. The gene calls are TRBV7-9 and TRBJ1-2; D may be TRBD1 (6 bases). CDR1 SEHNR and CDR2 FQNEAQ come from the germline V gene (reference sequence). The CDR3 consists of 16 residues. The V end lost 2 bases, the J end lost 5 bases, and 18 bases lay between the germline ends. The CDR3: CASSLFGGDRRYGYTF. The CDR3 DNA reads TGTGCCAGCAGCTTATTCGGTGGAGACAGGCGATATGGCTACACCTTC. Supplemented by reference TRBV7-9 and TRBJ1-2, the full variable domain reads DTGVSQNPRHKITKRGQNVTFRCDPISEHNRLYWYRQTLGQGPEFLTYFQNEAQLEKSRLLSDRFSAERPKGSFSTLEIQRTEQGDSAMYLCASSLFGGDRRYGYTFGSGTRLTVV.

In its sample, this clone was seen a few times. The chain uses TRBV5-1 and TRBJ2-1, with TRBD2 matching over 11 bases. After removal of 4 bases from V and 10 bases from J, the junction contained 10 bases not matched to a gene. The CDR3 spans 15 residues. Germline V lookup: CDR1 SGHRS, CDR2 YFSETQ. The CDR3 bases are TGCGCCAGCAGCCCCCCTAGCGGGGGGCGAGGGGAGCAGTTCTTC. Translating gives CASSPPSGGRGEQFF.

This clone was seen only a few times. The chain carries TRBV11-3 and TRBJ2-1; the match to TRBD1 covers 7 bases. Trimming cost V 1 base and J 2 bases; bases outside gene matches: 2. The CDR3 loop spans 15 amino acids. From germline, CDR1 is SGHNT and CDR2 YENEEA. The CDR3 DNA reads TGTGCCAGCAGCTTAGGACAGGGTACCTACAATGAGCAGTTCTTC. Translated, it gives CASSLGQGTYNEQFF.

V usage is TRBV13 and J usage is TRBJ1-6, with TRBD1 matching over 7 bases. V trimming: 6 bases; J trimming: 0 bases; junction bases outside the gene matches: 8. This CDR3 region has 17 residues. The V gene's germline CDR1 is PRHDT and CDR2 FYEKMQ (reference sequence). The CDR3 DNA reads TGTGCCAGCAGGCCGACAGGGAAAAGCTCCTATAATTCACCCCTCCACTTT. This sequence encodes CASRPTGKSSYNSPLHF.

V is TRBV4-1 and J is TRBJ1-2; D uncertain. In germline, CDR1 is MGHRA, CDR2 YSYEKL. The CDR3 is 14 residues long. V dropped 1 base and J dropped 8 bases, with 14 bases sitting between them. The CDR3 protein is CASSQGLTPIGYTF. The CDR3 bases are TGCGCCAGCAGCCAAGGTCTGACTCCCATCGGCTACACCTTC.

The CDR3 bases are TGTGCCAGCAGCCCCGCCGGGGCGAACACCGGGGAGCTGTTTTTT. Protein product: CASSPAGANTGELFF. The chain recombines TRBV11-2 with TRBJ2-2; D might be TRBD2 (5 bases). CDR1 is SGHAT, CDR2 FQNNGV, per germline. With 5 bases removed from V and 0 bases from J, the gap between germline ends came to 10 bases. This CDR3 has 15 residues.

The rearrangement joins TRBV5-6 to TRBJ2-1; TRBD2 aligns across 9 bases. V lost 0 bases to trimming and J lost 4 bases; unmatched junction nucleotides: 2. This CDR3 has 15 amino acids. Germline CDR1 is SGHDT and CDR2 is YYEEEE. The CDR3 region has the DNA TGTGCCAGCAGCTTGGGACTAGCGGATTACAATGAGCAGTTCTTC. Protein product: CASSLGLADYNEQFF.

This clone came up a few times. The CDR3 nucleotides read TGTGCCTGGAGTCCCATTAGCTCCTACGAGCAGTACTTC. Encoded protein: CAWSPISSYEQYF. The J gene is TRBJ2-7, the V gene TRBV30, with D hard to call. Per the germline V gene, CDR1 is GTSNPN and CDR2 is SVGIG (reference sequence). This CDR3 spans 13 amino acids. Between the trimmed V and J ends, which lost 2 bases and 0 bases, there was a span of 8 bases.

V is TRBV11-3 and J is TRBJ2-1; D perhaps matches TRBD2 (5 bases). Trimming removed 2 bases at V and 8 bases at J, with 16 bases between. This CDR3 has 15 amino acids. From germline, CDR1 is SGHNT and CDR2 YENEEA. The CDR3 DNA sequence: TGTGCCAGCAGCTTATCTTCCGGGCAGAGGGATGAGCAGTTCTTC. Its protein is CASSLSSGQRDEQFF.

This clone has more than one count but fewer than ten. CDR3 sequence reads: CASSYGPGSGYTF. The CDR3 nucleotides read TGTGCCAGCAGTTACGGGCCTGGCTCTGGCTACACCTTC. This sequence joins TRBV6-6 and TRBJ1-2, with D hard to call. This CDR3 spans 13 amino acids. Germline CDR1 is MNHNY and CDR2 is SVGAGI (reference sequence). V lost 2 bases and J 7 bases, leaving 11 bases between the germline ends.

The chain employs TRBV30 and TRBJ2-3; D is uncertain. V was trimmed by 2 bases and J by 4 bases, leaving 7 bases between them. This CDR3 spans 12 amino acids. CDR1 GTSNPN and CDR2 SVGIG come from the germline V gene (reference sequence). The CDR3 DNA reads TGTGCCTGGAGTTTCGTAGCAGATACGCAGTATTTT. Protein: CAWSFVADTQYF.

CDR3 residues: CASSLSGAEAFF. CDR3 in DNA: TGTGCCAGCAGTTTGTCGGGGGCTGAAGCTTTCTTT. The chain joins TRBV28 to TRBJ1-1; D is possibly TRBD1 (5 bases). Germline V gene lookup returns CDR1 MDHEN and CDR2 SYDVKM. This CDR3 is 12 amino acids long. Trimming pared 3 bases from V and 6 bases from J, leaving 8 bases between.

This clone turned up a few times. The genes are TRBV6-6 and TRBJ1-4, with D unclear. Germline CDR1 reads MNHNY; CDR2 reads SVGAGI (reference sequence). The CDR3 has 13 residues. V lost 5 bases, J lost 8 bases, and 12 bases lay in between. Here the CDR3 DNA reads TGTGCCAGCAGTCGTATTGTCGGGGAAAAACTGTTTTTT. This gives the protein CASSRIVGEKLFF.

This clone was seen only a few times. The rearrangement joins TRBV30 to TRBJ1-5; D remains ambiguous. Trimming removed 2 bases at V and 0 bases at J, with 17 bases between. Germline CDR1 reads GTSNPN; CDR2 reads SVGIG (reference sequence). The CDR3 extends over 17 amino acids. CDR3 in DNA: TGTGCCTGGAGTTCTGTCAGGAATTCCTATAGCAATCAGCCCCAGCATTTT. As protein: CAWSSVRNSYSNQPQHF. The full variable domain, with the rest looked up from reference TRBV30 and TRBJ1-5, is SQTIHQWPATLVQPVGSPLSLECTVEGTSNPNLYWYRQAAGRGLQLLFYSVGIGQISSEVPQNLSASRPQDRQFILSSKKLLLSDSGFYLCAWSSVRNSYSNQPQHFGDGTRLSIL.

The sample holds a few counts of this clone. The chain recombines TRBV10-3 with TRBJ2-2; a weak D match, TRBD1 (7 bases). Germline CDR1 ENHRY, CDR2 SYGVKD. V lost 3 bases to trimming and J lost 6 bases, with 11 bases between them. This CDR3 has 14 residues. The CDR3 bases are TGTGCCATCAGTGACGGCAGGGGGGCCGGGGAGCTGTTTTTT. Its translation: CAISDGRGAGELFF.

V gene TRBV5-1 combines with J gene TRBJ2-7; 8 positions match TRBD1. The length of the CDR3 is 15 residues. V dropped 1 base and J dropped 0; count of bases not matched to a gene: 3. Germline V CDR1 and CDR2: SGHRS, YFSETQ. CDR3 nucleotides: TGCGCCAGCAGCTTGCAGGGGGCTCTCTCCTACGAGCAGTACTTC. The encoded protein is CASSLQGALSYEQYF.